The rows below give T cell receptor beta chains drawn from one sample of a study of spatial heterogeneity in lung cancer. TCRdb re-derived calls from the 5' RACE reads in MiXCR, one entry per CDR3 protein. Of around 4,200 distinct CDR3 sequences detected, 15% to 20% appear once; the ten largest clones hold 72%. Sequences were derived from PBMCs, sampled at surgery. Receptors were obtained from a male donor with early-stage non-small cell lung cancer. CDR3s include the opening cysteine and the closing phenylalanine or tryptophan. Clone size appears in some rows only: once, few, many, or a class for an expanded clone.

TRBJ1-3 | - | TRBV20-1 | CSAPAYNGNTIYF
TRBJ1-4 | few | TRBV12-3/TRBV12-4 | CASSLDRVAKLFF
TRBJ2-4 | - | TRBV7-2 | CASSLGLAGGGIQYF
TRBJ2-1 | - | TRBV9 | CASSVVGNSNEQFF
TRBJ2-3 | - | TRBV20-1 | CSARDRVGLRDRADTQYF
TRBJ2-7 | medium-sized | TRBV29-1 | CSVTPGTGADEQYF
TRBJ2-7 | - | TRBV4-3 | CASSHRQGYEQYF
TRBJ1-1 | - | TRBV18 | CASSPGLPEAFF
TRBJ1-1 | - | TRBV18 | CASSLNPRGEAFF
TRBJ1-5 | medium-sized | TRBV20-1 | CSARGPNQPQHF
TRBJ1-3 | few | TRBV4-2 | CASSLGMVPSSGNTIYF
TRBJ1-1 | few | TRBV29-1 | CSVARGYTEAFF
TRBJ2-7 | many | TRBV20-1 | CSARDARLALEQYF
TRBJ1-1 | - | TRBV13 | CASSLLGPTGDPTEAFF
TRBJ2-6 | - | TRBV29-1 | CSVDKGTGANVLTF
TRBJ2-1 | - | TRBV5-1 | CASSLDGRDNEQFF
TRBJ2-3 | few | TRBV28 | CASTSSPGTSGPTDTQYF
TRBJ1-2 | - | TRBV20-1 | CSARGTGANYGYTF
TRBJ1-2 | few | TRBV27 | CASSWDGYGYTF
TRBJ2-3 | many | TRBV27 | CASTDFQGSTDTQYF
TRBJ2-1 | few | TRBV19 | CASSTTQRTSGSEQFF
TRBJ1-4 | - | TRBV28 | CASTNRGAREKLFF
TRBJ1-2 | once | TRBV5-5 | CASSSSGWNGYTF
TRBJ2-5 | few | TRBV18 | CASSPWGGQKETQYF
TRBJ2-4 | - | TRBV20-1 | CSAPGQALAKNIQYF
TRBJ2-7 | - | TRBV12-3/TRBV12-4 | CASRLAASYEQCF
TRBJ2-1 | few | TRBV5-4 | CASSHPLYNEQFF
TRBJ2-2 | - | TRBV7-9 | CASTSLGLTGELFF
TRBJ2-1 | - | TRBV19 | CASSISLAGGEQFF
TRBJ2-7 | few | TRBV28 | CASSKGALYEQYF
TRBJ1-2 | many | TRBV20-1 | CSATSPAYGYTF
TRBJ1-5 | few | TRBV6-6 | CASSSQGAANQPQHF
TRBJ2-6 | many | TRBV6-2/TRBV6-3 | CASSPGVSGANVLTF
TRBJ2-7 | - | TRBV12-3/TRBV12-4 | CASSLSRDKSYEQYF
TRBJ2-1 | many | TRBV3-1 | CASSQGGAVEQFF
TRBJ2-2 | few | TRBV7-6 | CASSPTGNTGELFF
TRBJ2-7 | - | TRBV6-1 | CASSDRDRSLRSYEQYF
TRBJ2-7 | few | TRBV2 | CASSEGGTYEQYF
TRBJ2-1 | many | TRBV5-1 | CASSSPPANEQFF
TRBJ1-1 | few | TRBV5-1 | CASSLEGQGLEAFF
TRBJ1-1 | - | TRBV6-1 | CASRIDTRNTEAFF
TRBJ1-5 | few | TRBV5-5 | CASSKDTGNRNQPQHF
TRBJ2-3 | - | TRBV7-8 | CASSPHPRTGRSDTQYF
TRBJ2-7 | - | TRBV7-2 | CASSSGDRTEPYEQYF
TRBJ2-5 | once | TRBV20-1 | CSAPAAGASSQYF
TRBJ2-7 | - | TRBV20-1 | CSAREQGALHEQYF
TRBJ2-2 | - | TRBV27 | CASSLDRGLFTGELFF
TRBJ1-3 | - | TRBV20-1 | CSANPQISGNTIYF
TRBJ2-3 | many | TRBV6-5 | CASSRGLSGGDTQYF
TRBJ2-7 | - | TRBV28 | CAGSFAGQGFLREQYF
TRBJ1-5 | few | TRBV20-1 | CSAGTVSNQPQHF
TRBJ2-1 | few | TRBV11-2 | CASRGTSSYNEQFF
TRBJ2-7 | - | TRBV9 | CASSAGDLYEQYF
TRBJ2-3 | many | TRBV12-3/TRBV12-4 | CASAGGGLADTQYF
TRBJ2-4 | - | TRBV20-1 | CSARAVGAKNIQYF
TRBJ1-6 | - | TRBV21-1 | CASSKGGRGANSPLHF
TRBJ1-1 | medium-sized | TRBV29-1 | CSVLLRTGLPGEAFF
TRBJ2-2 | - | TRBV19 | CASIGGGQRTGELFF
TRBJ2-2 | few | TRBV7-2 | CASTLPGQGENTGELFF
TRBJ1-1 | - | TRBV9 | CASSPWQGDEAFF